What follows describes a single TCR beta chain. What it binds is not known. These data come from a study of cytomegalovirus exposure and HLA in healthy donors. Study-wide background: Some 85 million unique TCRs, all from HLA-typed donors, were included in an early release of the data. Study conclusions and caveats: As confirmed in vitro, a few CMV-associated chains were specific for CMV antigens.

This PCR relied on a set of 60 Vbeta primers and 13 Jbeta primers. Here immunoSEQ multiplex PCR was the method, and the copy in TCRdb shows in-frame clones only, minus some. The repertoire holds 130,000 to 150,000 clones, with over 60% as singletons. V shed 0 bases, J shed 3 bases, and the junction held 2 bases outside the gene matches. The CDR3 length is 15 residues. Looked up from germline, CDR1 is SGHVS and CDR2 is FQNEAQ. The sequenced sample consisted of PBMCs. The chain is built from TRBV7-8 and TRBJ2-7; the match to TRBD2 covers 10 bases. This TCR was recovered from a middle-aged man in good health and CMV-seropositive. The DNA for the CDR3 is TGTGCCAGCAGCTTAGCGCTAGCGGGAGACTACGAGCAGTACTTC. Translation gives CASSLALAGDYEQYF.